The 5 T cell receptor beta chains below were found in one sample sequenced in a study of T cells expressing NK-cell markers. Reanalyzing the 5' RACE reads, TCRdb keeps one entry per CDR3 protein, without DNA. In all, the sample yields just under 150,000 distinct CDR3 sequences. Input material: blood T cells: a sorted CD56 or NKG2C T cell subset, CD4+ or CD8+ T cells, or bulk PBMC T cells (not recorded which). Source of these receptors: a man aged 18 to 29 in good health.

J is TRBJ2-7 and V is TRBV6-2 or TRBV6-3; TCRdb calls TRBD1, which cannot be checked without DNA. CDR1 MNHEY and CDR2 SVGEGT come from the germline V gene. The CDR3 has 15 amino acids. The CDR3: CASTDGTGAGNEQYF.

CDR3 loop: CASSQDRRLAGKETQYF. This chain joins TRBV14 and TRBJ2-5; the D call from TCRdb, TRBD2, cannot be confirmed without DNA. The CDR3 covers 17 residues. Germline V gene data show CDR1 as SGHDN and CDR2 as FVKESK.

The J gene is TRBJ1-5, the V gene TRBV4-2. The CDR3 length is 14 residues. The V gene's germline CDR1 is LGHNA and CDR2 YNFKEQ. The CDR3 loop reads CASSGSNSNQPQHF.

The chain combines TRBV7-9 with TRBJ2-2; TCRdb names TRBD1, which stays unverified in the absence of DNA. This CDR3 contains 17 residues. Germline loops: CDR1 SEHNR, CDR2 FQNEAQ (reference sequence). CDR3 sequence reads: CASTAPLGQVNTGELFF.

The chain couples TRBV6-5 to TRBJ2-6; the TCRdb call, TRBD1, lacks DNA for checking. CDR1 is MNHEY and CDR2 is SVGAGI in the germline V gene. The CDR3 length is 17 residues. The CDR3 sequence: CASSSEDRPSGANVLTF.